One TCR beta chain is described in this entry. Its antigen is currently unknown. Some clones are missing from TCRdb's copy, which holds only in-frame ones; the method was immunoSEQ multiplex PCR. The data hold around 76,000 clones, with around 85% observed a single time. The sample originates from a study of a mutant IDH1 vaccine in newly diagnosed glioma. Time point specified: week 23, last vaccination. A 20-mer mutant IDH1 peptide at 300 ug was injected subcutaneously with topical imiquimod. The sequencing used PBMCs, collected from a glioma patient whose treatment included an IDH1 peptide vaccine. The receptor comes from a woman aged 45-59 years with glioma.

CDR3 nucleotides: TGTGCCAGCCAATCGCCCGGGGTTTACGGCTACACCTTC. Translation gives CASQSPGVYGYTF. The rearrangement links TRBV5-6 to TRBJ1-2; no firm D call. Germline V lookup: CDR1 SGHDT, CDR2 YYEEEE. The germline V and J ends were trimmed by 7 bases and 8 bases, with 18 bases remaining between them. The CDR3 spans 13 residues.